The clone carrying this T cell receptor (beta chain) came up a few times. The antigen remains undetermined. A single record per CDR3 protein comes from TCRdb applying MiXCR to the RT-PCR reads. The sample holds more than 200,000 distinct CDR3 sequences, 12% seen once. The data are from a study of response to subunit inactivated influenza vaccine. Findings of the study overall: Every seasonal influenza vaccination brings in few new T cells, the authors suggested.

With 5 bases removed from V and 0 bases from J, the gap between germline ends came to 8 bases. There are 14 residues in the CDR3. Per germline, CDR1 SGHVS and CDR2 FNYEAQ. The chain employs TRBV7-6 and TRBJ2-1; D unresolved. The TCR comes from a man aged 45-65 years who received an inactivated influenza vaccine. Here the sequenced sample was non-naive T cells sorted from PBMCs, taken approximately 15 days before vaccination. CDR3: CASSHVGSYNEQFF. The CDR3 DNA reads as TGTGCCAGCAGCCATGTGGGCTCCTACAATGAGCAGTTCTTC.